One T cell receptor (beta chain) is described in this entry. The junction differs from germline at one of its ends, possibly a read error. The CDR3 is 13 residues long. Germline values: CDR1 SGHRS, CDR2 YFSETQ. The data stem from a study of blood T cells in healthy people across ages. Combining a sample-barcoded 5' primer with a J-beta primer mix, a second PCR ran for roughly 6 to 12 cycles. In TCRdb, the 5' RACE reads were re-called with MiXCR into one record per CDR3 protein. This sample carries roughly 500,000 distinct CDR3 sequences, around 24% of them seen once, and the ten largest clones take less than 9%. These same data were also listed under a study on T cells of mothers and their children.

This receptor was obtained from a boy younger than 18 in good health. Sequences were obtained from blood. The chain uses TRBV5-1 and TRBJ2-5; 9 bases align to TRBD1. Here the CDR3 DNA reads TGCACCAGCACCACAGGGGGCAAAGAGACCCAGTACTTC. Amino acids: CTSTTGGKETQYF. Variable domain in full (rest from reference TRBV5-1 and TRBJ2-5): KAGVTQTPRYLIKTRGQQVTLSCSPISGHRSVSWYQQTPGQGLQFLFEYFSETQRNKGNFPGRFSGRQFSNSRSEMNVSTLELGDSALYLCTSTTGGKETQYFGPGTRLLVL.